This TCR beta chain was captured in a study of Graves' ophthalmopathy and Graves' hyperthyroidism. General study findings and limits: The model predicted progression of ophthalmopathy with a sensitivity of 70% to 71%, and its specificity was roughly 77%.

The sample holds many counts of this clonotype. Its antigen is unidentified. Where ophthalmopathy was present, donors had moderate-to-severe activity, CAS ≥3, NOSPECS ≥4 and duration under 3 months. Uncontrolled infections, other autoimmune diseases, pregnancy or lactation barred patients from enrollment. CDR1 and CDR2 from the germline V gene are SEHNR and FQNEAQ (reference sequence). The V gene lost 2 bases and the J gene lost 1 base, with 11 bases spanning the gap. The CDR3 extends over 15 amino acids. The sequenced template was RNA, covering the TCR beta CDR3 region. First-round RT-PCR employed HTBI primers, with a second-round multiplex PCR after it. From the multiplex PCR reads, TCRdb called clonotypes with MiXCR, one entry per CDR3 protein. Of about 740,000 distinct CDR3 sequences in the sample, 40% were seen once.

This chain connects TRBV7-9 to TRBJ1-2; D is unresolved. The sample taken for sequencing was peripheral blood. This TCR came from an adult man with Graves' ophthalmopathy. CDR3 protein: CASSLMARDNYGYTF. The CDR3 nucleotides are TGTGCCAGCAGCTTAATGGCACGGGATAACTATGGCTACACCTTC.